This T cell receptor beta chain was observed in a study of identical twins. General study findings and limits: The study drew conclusions from cross-sectional statistical analysis, not from following the same donors. There were fewer insertions in abundant cord blood beta clonotypes, but memory repertoires showed no such pattern.

A template switching step contributed a universal primer site, while unique molecular identifiers were present in the cDNA. Using its own MiXCR run on the 5' RACE reads, TCRdb lists one record per CDR3 protein. The sample records about 200,000 distinct CDR3 sequences, around 6.5% being singletons. On this clonotype: The antigen is not known.

Trimming removed 2 bases at V and 1 base at J, with 8 bases between. This CDR3 comprises 14 residues. The data also belong to a second study, concerning T cells expressing NK-cell markers. That work states: Seven of the eight sequenced donors were HCMV-seropositive; one was seronegative.

The receptor comes from a woman aged 18-29 years in good health. The sample taken for sequencing was CD8+ T cells sorted from blood. V gene TRBV12-3 or TRBV12-4 combines with J gene TRBJ1-1; D gene ambiguous. CDR3 loop: CASSLTPGNTEAFF. In DNA form, the CDR3 reads TGTGCCAGCAGTTTAACCCCCGGGAACACTGAAGCTTTCTTT.